Detailed here is one TCR beta chain. Its antigen is unidentified. Clones were read by immunoSEQ multiplex PCR, and TCRdb kept only the in-frame ones, dropping some. The data contain about 150,000 clones, more than 85% of them seen just once; the ten biggest clones take up 0.6% to 0.8%. This specimen comes from a study of cytomegalovirus exposure and HLA in healthy donors. V lost 2 bases, J lost 3 bases, and 9 bases lay in between. Germline V gene lookup returns CDR1 MNHNS and CDR2 SASEGT. The CDR3 extends over 14 amino acids. The donors were members of the roughly 130-subject validation cohort (separate from the 666-subject first cohort). Study outcomes and limitations: Cytomegalovirus status was reportedly diagnosed by the classifier with high specificity and sensitivity. The study labeled approximately 150 TCR beta chains cytomegalovirus-associated.

The sequence came from a man in his late teens or twenties in good health and CMV-seronegative. Material: PBMCs. V gene TRBV6-1 combines with J gene TRBJ2-3; D ambiguous. CDR3 in DNA: TGTGCCAGCAGTGAACAAGCTGGTACAGATACGCAGTATTTT. Its protein product is CASSEQAGTDTQYF.